These 13 T cell receptor beta chains share one sample of origin, sequenced in a study of shared clonotypes between healthy human individuals. Naive CD8 cells comprised CD45RO-negative, CCR7-positively selected cells, excluding terminally differentiated effector memory CD45RA+ cells. Profiling relied on immunoSEQ multiplex PCR, and the TCRdb table lists in-frame clones only, not all of them. This sample yields hundreds of thousands of clones, of which about 96% are seen a single time; 0.11% belongs to the top ten. What was sequenced was naive CD8+ T cells sorted from blood. These TCRs come from a young woman in good health.

The chain employs TRBV4-2 and TRBJ2-7; possibly TRBD2 for D (5 bases). The CDR3 spans 15 residues. V was shortened by 0 bases and J by 3 bases, with 12 bases between the two germline ends. Germline CDR1 LGHNA, CDR2 YNFKEQ. Here the CDR3 reads CASSQEWESGYEQYF. CDR3 nucleotides: TGTGCCAGCAGCCAAGAATGGGAGTCGGGCTACGAGCAGTACTTC.

V is TRBV19 and J is TRBJ2-3; perhaps TRBD2 as D (6 bases). Per germline, CDR1 LNHDA and CDR2 SQIVND (reference sequence). Trimming left V 4 bases short and J 0 bases short, with 26 bases between. The CDR3 has 20 residues. The CDR3 loop is CASSKTPYGVGGLSTDTQYF. CDR3 bases: TGTGCCAGTAGTAAGACCCCATACGGCGTTGGAGGGCTAAGCACAGATACGCAGTATTTT.

The chain joins TRBV2 to TRBJ2-4; D gene uncertain. The CDR3 runs to 13 residues. Trimming shortened V by 3 bases and J by 7 bases, and 10 bases separated the two germline ends. CDR1 SNHLY and CDR2 FYNNEI come from the germline V gene. CDR3 sequence reads: CASSEIIGNIQYF. DNA of the CDR3: TGTGCCAGCAGTGAGATCATTGGGAACATTCAGTACTTC.

The CDR3 spells CASSPAQTPIQYF. CDR3 DNA sequence: TGTGCCAGCAGTCCCGCCCAGACGCCTATTCAGTACTTC. The genes are TRBV28 and TRBJ2-4; unclear D gene. With 5 bases removed from V and 10 bases from J, the gap between germline ends came to 15 bases. The CDR3 contains 13 residues. Looked up from germline, CDR1 is MDHEN and CDR2 is SYDVKM.

The chain recombines TRBV29-1 with TRBJ2-5, with unresolved D. Germline CDR1 SQVTM, CDR2 ANQGSEA. Trimming removed 7 bases from V and 5 bases from J, with 11 bases in between. This CDR3 spans 11 amino acids. In DNA form, the CDR3 reads TGCAGCGCAGACCCTGGGGAGACCCAGTACTTC. Protein product: CSADPGETQYF.

The V gene is TRBV21-1, the J gene TRBJ2-3; the table assigns TRBD2, which was not confirmed against the DNA. TRBV21-1 is given as a pseudogene. The CDR3 runs to 19 residues. DNA for the CDR3: TGTGCCAGCAGCAAAAGGGGTAAAACTAGCGGGAGGGTGGTGAATACGCAGTATTTT. It yields the protein CASSKRGKTSGRVVNTQYF.

The chain couples TRBV7-9 to TRBJ2-4; 7 bases map to TRBD1. The CDR3 has 15 amino acids. Germline CDR1 reads SEHNR; CDR2 reads FQNEAQ (reference sequence). Trimming took 0 bases from V and 3 from J; bases not matched to a gene: 2. The CDR3 DNA follows: TGTGCCAGCAGCTTAGCACAGGGGAGCAAAAACATTCAGTACTTC. Protein sequence: CASSLAQGSKNIQYF.

The chain combines TRBV28 with TRBJ2-5, with 7 bases identical to TRBD2. V was pared by 2 bases and J by 3 bases, with 6 bases of the junction left unmatched. There are 15 residues in the CDR3. The germline CDR1 and CDR2 sequences are MDHEN and SYDVKM. The CDR3 nucleotides are TGTGCCAGCAGTTTACCCGGGGCGGGGGAAGAGACCCAGTACTTC. It translates to CASSLPGAGEETQYF.

The chain couples TRBV27 to TRBJ1-5, with 8 bases fitting TRBD1. This CDR3 spans 14 amino acids. Germline CDR1 MNHEY, CDR2 SMNVEV (reference sequence). V shed 6 bases, J shed 4 bases, and the junction held 5 bases outside the gene matches. The chain's CDR3 is CASSNRQGNQPQHF. CDR3 coding DNA: TGTGCCAGCAGCAACAGACAGGGGAATCAGCCCCAGCATTTT.

V and J are TRBV7-9 and TRBJ2-2; 8 positions match TRBD2. This CDR3 is built from 15 residues. The V and J ends lost 5 bases and 4 bases, in that order; junction bases with no gene match: 6. Germline V gives CDR1 SEHNR, CDR2 FQNEAQ (reference sequence). CDR3 nucleotide sequence: TGTGCCAGCAGCCAAGCGGGAGTCGGCACCGGGGAGCTGTTTTTT. It yields the protein CASSQAGVGTGELFF.

The chain employs TRBV6-7 and TRBJ2-5; D gene ambiguous. The J call may not be correct, given that the DNA end is closer to TRBJ2-7. Being an ORF, TRBV6-7 has a function that is uncertain. The CDR3 covers 14 residues. For the CDR3, the DNA is TGTGCCAGCAGTTACTCGGGTAGGGACTACGAGCAGTACTTC. It encodes CASSYSGRDYEQYF.

The rearrangement links TRBV11-2 to TRBJ1-2; D unclear. V lost 1 base and J lost 8, with 11 bases in between. Germline V gene lookup returns CDR1 SGHAT and CDR2 FQNNGV. The CDR3 runs 13 residues. The CDR3: CASSLAGIMGYTF. The CDR3 DNA reads TGTGCCAGCAGCTTAGCTGGAATTATGGGCTACACCTTC.

The chain is built from TRBV28 and TRBJ1-5, with 7 bases matching TRBD1. CDR1 and CDR2 (germline): MDHEN, SYDVKM. Trimming took 5 bases from V and 2 from J; bases not matched to a gene: 6. The CDR3 totals 15 residues. As DNA, the CDR3 is TGTGCCAGCAGTATACACAGGGGTGGCAATCAGCCCCAGCATTTT. Its translation is CASSIHRGGNQPQHF.